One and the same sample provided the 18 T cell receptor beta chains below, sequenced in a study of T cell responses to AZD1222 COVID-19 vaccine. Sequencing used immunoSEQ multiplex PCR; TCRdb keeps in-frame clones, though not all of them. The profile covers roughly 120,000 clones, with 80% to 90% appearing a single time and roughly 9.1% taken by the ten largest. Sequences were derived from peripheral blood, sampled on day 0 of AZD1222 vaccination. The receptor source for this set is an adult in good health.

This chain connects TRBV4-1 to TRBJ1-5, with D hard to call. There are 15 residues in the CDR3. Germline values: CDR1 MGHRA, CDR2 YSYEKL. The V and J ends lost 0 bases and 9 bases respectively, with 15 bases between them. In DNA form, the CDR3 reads TGCGCCAGCAGCCAAGAGTGGGTAGGTGTAGGGCCCCAGCATTTT. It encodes CASSQEWVGVGPQHF.

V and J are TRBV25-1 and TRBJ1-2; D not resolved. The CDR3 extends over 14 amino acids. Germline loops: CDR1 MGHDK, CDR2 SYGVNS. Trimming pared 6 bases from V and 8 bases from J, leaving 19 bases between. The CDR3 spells CASRRGSTYDGYTF. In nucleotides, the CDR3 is TGTGCCAGCAGGCGAGGTAGTACTTATGACGGCTACACCTTC.

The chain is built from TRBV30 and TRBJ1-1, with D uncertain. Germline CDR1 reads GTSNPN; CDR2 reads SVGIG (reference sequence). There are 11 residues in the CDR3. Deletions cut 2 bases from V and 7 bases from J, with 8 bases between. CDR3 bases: TGTGCCTGGAGTAGGTCGATTGAAGCTTTCTTT. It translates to CAWSRSIEAFF.

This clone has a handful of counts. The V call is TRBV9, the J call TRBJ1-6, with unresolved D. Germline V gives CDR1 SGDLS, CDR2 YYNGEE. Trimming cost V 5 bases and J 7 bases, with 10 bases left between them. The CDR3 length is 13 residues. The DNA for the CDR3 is TGTGCCAGCAGAAAAGACGGGAATTCACCCCTCCACTTT. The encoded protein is CASRKDGNSPLHF.

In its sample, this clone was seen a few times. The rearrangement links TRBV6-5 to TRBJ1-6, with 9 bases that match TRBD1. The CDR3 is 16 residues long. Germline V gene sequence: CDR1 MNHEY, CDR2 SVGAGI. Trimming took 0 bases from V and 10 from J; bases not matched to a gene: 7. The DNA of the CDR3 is TGTGCCAGCAGTTACTCTGGGACAGGGTACCACTCACCCCTCCACTTT. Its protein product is CASSYSGTGYHSPLHF.

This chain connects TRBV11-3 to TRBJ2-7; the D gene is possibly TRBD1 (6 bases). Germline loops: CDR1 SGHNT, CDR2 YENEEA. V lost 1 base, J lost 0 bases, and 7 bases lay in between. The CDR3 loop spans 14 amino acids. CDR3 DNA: TGTGCCAGCAGCTTAGGGACAGCCTCCTACGAGCAGTACTTC. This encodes CASSLGTASYEQYF.

The CDR3 is CASSRVGRGFSNQPQHF. The CDR3 DNA is TGTGCCAGCAGCCGGGTCGGAAGGGGTTTTAGCAATCAGCCCCAGCATTTT. This sequence joins TRBV27 and TRBJ1-5; perhaps TRBD1 as D (5 bases). Germline CDR1 and CDR2: MNHEY and SMNVEV (reference sequence). V dropped 6 bases and J dropped 0 bases, with 18 bases sitting between them. The CDR3 sequence is 17 residues long.

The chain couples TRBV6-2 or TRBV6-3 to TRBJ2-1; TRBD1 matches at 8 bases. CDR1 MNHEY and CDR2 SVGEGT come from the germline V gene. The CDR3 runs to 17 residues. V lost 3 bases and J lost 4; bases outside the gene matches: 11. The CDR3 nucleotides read TGTGCCAGCAGTTATCGGCTCGGACAGGGACTTTACAATGAGCAGTTCTTC. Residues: CASSYRLGQGLYNEQFF.

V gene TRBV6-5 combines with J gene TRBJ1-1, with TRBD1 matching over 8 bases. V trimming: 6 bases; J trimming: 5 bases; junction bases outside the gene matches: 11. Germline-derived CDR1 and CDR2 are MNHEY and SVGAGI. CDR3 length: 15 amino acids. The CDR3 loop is CASRPFTGGSTEAFF. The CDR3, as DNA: TGTGCCAGCAGACCCTTTACAGGGGGGAGTACTGAAGCTTTCTTT.

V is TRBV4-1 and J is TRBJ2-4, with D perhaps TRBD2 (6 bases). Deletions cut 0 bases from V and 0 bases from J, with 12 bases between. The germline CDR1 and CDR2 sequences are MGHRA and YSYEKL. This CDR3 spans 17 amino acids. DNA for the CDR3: TGCGCCAGCAGCCAAGATGGGGACTCCCTAGCCAAAAACATTCAGTACTTC. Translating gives CASSQDGDSLAKNIQYF.

The CDR3 sequence: CSASTGTRNNEQFF. CDR3 DNA: TGCAGTGCTAGTACCGGGACCCGGAACAATGAGCAGTTCTTC. V usage is TRBV20-1 and J usage is TRBJ2-1; D could derive from TRBD1 or TRBD2 (5 bases each). V dropped 3 bases and J dropped 5 bases, with 14 bases sitting between them. Germline V gives CDR1 DFQATT, CDR2 SNEGSKA (reference sequence). The CDR3 is made up of 14 amino acids.

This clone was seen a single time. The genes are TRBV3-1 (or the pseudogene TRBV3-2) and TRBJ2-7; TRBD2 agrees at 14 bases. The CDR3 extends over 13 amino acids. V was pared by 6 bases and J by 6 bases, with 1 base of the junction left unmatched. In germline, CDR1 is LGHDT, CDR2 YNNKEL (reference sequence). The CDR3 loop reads CASSGTSGSEQYF. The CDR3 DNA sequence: TGTGCCAGCAGTGGGACTAGCGGGAGCGAGCAGTACTTC.

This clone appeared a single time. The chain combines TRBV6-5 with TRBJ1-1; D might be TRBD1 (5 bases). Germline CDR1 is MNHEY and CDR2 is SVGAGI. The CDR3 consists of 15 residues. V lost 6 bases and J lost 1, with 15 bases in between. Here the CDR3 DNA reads TGTGCCAGCAGCCAATTCTCCACAGGGAACACTGAAGCTTTCTTT. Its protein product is CASSQFSTGNTEAFF.

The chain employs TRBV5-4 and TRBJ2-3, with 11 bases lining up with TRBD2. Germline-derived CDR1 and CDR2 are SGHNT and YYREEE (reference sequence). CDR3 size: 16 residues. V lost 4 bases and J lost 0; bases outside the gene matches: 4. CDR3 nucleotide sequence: TGTGCCAGCAGCGTTAGACTAGCGGGGAGCACAGATACGCAGTATTTT. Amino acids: CASSVRLAGSTDTQYF.

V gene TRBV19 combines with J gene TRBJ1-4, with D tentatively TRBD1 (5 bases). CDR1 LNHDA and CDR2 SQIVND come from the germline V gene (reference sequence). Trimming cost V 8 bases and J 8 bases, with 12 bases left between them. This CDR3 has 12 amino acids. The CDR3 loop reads CASEGLGEKLFF. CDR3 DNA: TGTGCCAGTGAGGGGTTGGGAGAAAAACTGTTTTTT.

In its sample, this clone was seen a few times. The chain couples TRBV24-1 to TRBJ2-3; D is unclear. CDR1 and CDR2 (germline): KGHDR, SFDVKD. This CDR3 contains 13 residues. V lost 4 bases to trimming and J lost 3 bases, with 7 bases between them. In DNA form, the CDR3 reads TGTGCCACCAGTGAGATGGGGACAGATACGCAGTATTTT. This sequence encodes CATSEMGTDTQYF.

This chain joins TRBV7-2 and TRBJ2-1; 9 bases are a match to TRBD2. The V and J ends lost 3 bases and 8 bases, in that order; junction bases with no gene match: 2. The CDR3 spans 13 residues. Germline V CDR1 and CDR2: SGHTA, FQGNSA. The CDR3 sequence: CASSFRGGDEQFF. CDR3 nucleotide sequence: TGTGCCAGCAGCTTCCGCGGGGGGGATGAGCAGTTCTTC.

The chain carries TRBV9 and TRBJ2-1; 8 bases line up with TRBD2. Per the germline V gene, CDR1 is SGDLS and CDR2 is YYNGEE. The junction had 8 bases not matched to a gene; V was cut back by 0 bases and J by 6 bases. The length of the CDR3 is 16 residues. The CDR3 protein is CASSVGGGTRGNEQFF. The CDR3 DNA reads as TGTGCCAGCAGCGTAGGTGGCGGGACTAGGGGCAATGAGCAGTTCTTC.